This is a list of T cell receptor beta chains from one sample in a study of Graves' ophthalmopathy and Graves' hyperthyroidism. MiXCR was run by TCRdb on the multiplex PCR reads, yielding one entry per CDR3 protein. The data contain hundreds of thousands of distinct CDR3 sequences, over 20% of them singletons. The sample comprised peripheral blood. These receptors all come from a woman aged 18-29 years with stable Graves' hyperthyroidism. Some clones in this sample may be carry-over from other donors' samples. The conserved cysteine and the conserved F or W are not part of the CDR3 here.

>TRBV20-1|TRBJ1-1
SAIAGGNTEAF
>TRBV4-2|TRBJ2-2
ASSQDQNTGELF
>TRBV2|TRBJ2-4
ASSEIGRAAAKNIQY
>TRBV6-5|TRBJ1-2
ASSTAGPGSYGYT
>TRBV3-1|TRBJ2-5
ASSQDRDRAPFQETQY
>TRBV28|TRBJ1-3
ASSNLPEKNTIY
>TRBV2|TRBJ2-3
ATPGTSGFTGADTQY
>TRBV7-3|TRBJ2-7
ASSLKPPEAMY
>TRBV5-1|TRBJ1-2
ASSLDSFGGYT
>TRBV6-5|TRBJ1-2
ASSYSGERGYT
>TRBV14|TRBJ1-1
ASSWGVLGNTEAF
>TRBV5-1|TRBJ1-2
ASSSSGESYGYT
>TRBV2|TRBJ1-5
ASKGTWVQPQH
>TRBV30|TRBJ1-1
AWRGQMNTEAF
>TRBV4-1|TRBJ1-5
ASSQDRTGDQLISNQPQH
>TRBV6-1|TRBJ2-2
ASRKTGNTGELF
>TRBV30|TRBJ1-5
AWSVDDSRNQPQH
>TRBV9|TRBJ1-2
ASSVTGTGNLYGYT
>TRBV25-1|TRBJ1-1
ASKKDTEAF
>TRBV28|TRBJ2-7
ASSSPGLYEQY
>TRBV5-1|TRBJ2-2
ASSLDGGLAGNTGELF
>TRBV20-1|TRBJ1-6
SANDRTANSPLH
>TRBV20-1|TRBJ1-5
SAPGQLYSNQPQH
>TRBV12-3/TRBV12-4|TRBJ2-3
ASSPFHHTDTQY
>TRBV19|TRBJ1-2
ASNDRGNLNYGYT
>TRBV6-1|TRBJ1-5
ASSYSAYSNQPQH
>TRBV12-3/TRBV12-4|TRBJ1-2
ASRHTGQGFGYT
>TRBV3-1|TRBJ1-6
ASTFRGGSPLH
>TRBV24-1|TRBJ1-2
ATSQGQGRGYT
>TRBV6-1|TRBJ2-5
ASGPSLLYQETQY
>TRBV2|TRBJ2-5
ASSELSTASRNQETQY
>TRBV5-1|TRBJ2-5
ASSLAGQLETQY
>TRBV2|TRBJ2-2
ASSAGRDGTGELF
>TRBV19|TRBJ1-2
ASSIRFGADRYT
>TRBV24-1|TRBJ2-7
ATSDLPGQGALMSYEQY
>TRBV28|TRBJ1-2
ASLPNVERSLGYT
>TRBV14|TRBJ2-6
ASSLTLGANVLT
>TRBV12-3/TRBV12-4|TRBJ2-4
ASSFWGTEKNIQY
>TRBV20-1|TRBJ1-1
SARHQTHTEAF
>TRBV5-5|TRBJ2-7
ASSVDNTYEQY
>TRBV9|TRBJ2-5
ASSVGKGAGTQY
>TRBV2|TRBJ2-7
ASRSGSVSEQY
>TRBV6-2/TRBV6-3|TRBJ1-5
ATRGWQGLRGQPQH
>TRBV27|TRBJ1-6
ASSPGGGWGPLH
>TRBV12-3/TRBV12-4|TRBJ2-5
ASSLEPAGETQY
>TRBV20-1|TRBJ1-2
SVQGYGYT
>TRBV28|TRBJ2-7
ASSLGVEQY
>TRBV6-5|TRBJ1-1
ASSYYGEAF
>TRBV6-5|TRBJ1-5
ASTSGGASQPQH
>TRBV5-1|TRBJ2-3
ASSPRLATDTQY
>TRBV6-2/TRBV6-3|TRBJ1-1
ASRFGRGMNTEAF
>TRBV6-1|TRBJ1-5
AIRDGQPQH
>TRBV29-1|TRBJ2-2
SVETAGLNTGELF
>TRBV12-3/TRBV12-4|TRBJ2-4
ASSARQGNIQY
>TRBV6-1|TRBJ1-2
ASSKTGPYGYT
>TRBV11-1|TRBJ2-7
ASSLGAIYEQY
>TRBV12-3/TRBV12-4|TRBJ1-5
ASSLGDSLNQPQH
>TRBV2|TRBJ2-7
ASRPGLELEQY
>TRBV6-1|TRBJ1-2
ASSPGPSYGYT
>TRBV11-2|TRBJ2-7
ASSFRTSGGYEQY